The text below deals with one T cell receptor beta chain. What it binds is not known. The germline V gene has CDR1 SGHVS and CDR2 FNYEAQ. V lost 1 base to trimming and J lost 7 bases, with 11 bases between them. The CDR3 runs 13 residues. This specimen belongs to a study of cytomegalovirus exposure and HLA in healthy donors. The PCR contained 60 Vbeta and 13 Jbeta primers. Sequenced by immunoSEQ multiplex PCR; TCRdb stores in-frame clones only, minus some. The repertoire holds fewer than 100,000 clones, over 75% seen once, with 2% to 3% in the top ten. Study outcomes and limitations: Reports state that TCR beta sequences accurately predicted most subjects' HLA-A and HLA-B alleles.

V usage is TRBV7-6 and J usage is TRBJ2-7, with D possibly being TRBD2 (5 bases). The sequenced material came from PBMCs. This receptor was obtained from a male donor in good health and CMV-seropositive. The CDR3 region has the DNA TGTGCCAGCAGCTTAGAACAGACGGGGGAGCAGTACTTC. This translates into CASSLEQTGEQYF.